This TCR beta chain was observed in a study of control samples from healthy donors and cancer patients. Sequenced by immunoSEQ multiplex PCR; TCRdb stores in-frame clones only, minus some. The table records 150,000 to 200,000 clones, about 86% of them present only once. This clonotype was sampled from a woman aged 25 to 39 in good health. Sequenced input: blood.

The chain's CDR3 is CASSLGGFSSYEQYF. CDR3 nucleotide sequence: TGTGCCAGCAGCTTAGGTGGGTTCAGCTCCTACGAGCAGTACTTC. J is TRBJ2-7 and V is TRBV7-9, with no clear D. The germline gives CDR1 SEHNR, CDR2 FQNEAQ (reference sequence). The CDR3 is made up of 15 amino acids. Trimming took off 1 base at V and 0 bases at J, with 10 bases between the two ends.